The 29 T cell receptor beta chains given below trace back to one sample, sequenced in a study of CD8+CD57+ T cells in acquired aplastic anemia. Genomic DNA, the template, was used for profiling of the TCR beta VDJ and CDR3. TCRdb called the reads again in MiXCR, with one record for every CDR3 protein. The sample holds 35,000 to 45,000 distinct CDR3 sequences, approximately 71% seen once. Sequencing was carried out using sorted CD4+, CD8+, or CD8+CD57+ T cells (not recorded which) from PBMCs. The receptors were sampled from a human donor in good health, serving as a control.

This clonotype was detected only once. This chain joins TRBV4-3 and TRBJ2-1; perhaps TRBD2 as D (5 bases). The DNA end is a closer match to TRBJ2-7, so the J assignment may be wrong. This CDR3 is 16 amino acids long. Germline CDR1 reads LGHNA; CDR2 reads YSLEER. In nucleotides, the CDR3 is TGCGCCAGCAGCCCAGCCGTAGCGAGCTCCTACAATGAGCAGTACTTC. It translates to CASSPAVASSYNEQYF.

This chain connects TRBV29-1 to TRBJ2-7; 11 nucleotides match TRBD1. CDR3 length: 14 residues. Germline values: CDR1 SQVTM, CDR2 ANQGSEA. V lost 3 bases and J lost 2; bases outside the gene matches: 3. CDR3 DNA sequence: TGCAGCGTTGATGGGGACAGGGGGGCCTACGAGCAGTACTTC. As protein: CSVDGDRGAYEQYF.

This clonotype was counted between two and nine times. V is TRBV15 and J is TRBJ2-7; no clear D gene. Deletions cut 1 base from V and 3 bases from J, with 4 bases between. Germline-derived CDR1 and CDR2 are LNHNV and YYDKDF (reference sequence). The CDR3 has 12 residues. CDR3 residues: CATSRVGYEQYV. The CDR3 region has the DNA TGTGCCACCAGCAGAGTTGGCTACGAGCAGTACGTC.

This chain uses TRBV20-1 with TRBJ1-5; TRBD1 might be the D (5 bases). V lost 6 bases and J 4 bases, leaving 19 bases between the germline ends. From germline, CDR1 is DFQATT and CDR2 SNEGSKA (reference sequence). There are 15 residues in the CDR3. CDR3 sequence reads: CSASQSQGANQPQHF. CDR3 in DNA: TGCAGTGCCAGCCAGAGCCAGGGAGCAAATCAGCCCCAGCATTTT.

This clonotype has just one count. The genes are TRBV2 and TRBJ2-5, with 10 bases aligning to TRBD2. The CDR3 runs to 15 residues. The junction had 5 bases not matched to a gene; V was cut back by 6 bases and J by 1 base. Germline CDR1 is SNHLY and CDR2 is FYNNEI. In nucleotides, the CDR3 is TGTGCCAGCAGGGTAGCGGGGGGCGTCCAAGAGACCCAGTACTTC. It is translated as CASRVAGGVQETQYF. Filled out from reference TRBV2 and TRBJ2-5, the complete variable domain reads EPEVTQTPSHQVTQMGQEVILRCVPISNHLYFYWYRQILGQKVEFLVSFYNNEISEKSEIFDDQFSVERPDGSNFTLKIRSTKLEDSAMYFCASRVAGGVQETQYFGPGTRLLVL.

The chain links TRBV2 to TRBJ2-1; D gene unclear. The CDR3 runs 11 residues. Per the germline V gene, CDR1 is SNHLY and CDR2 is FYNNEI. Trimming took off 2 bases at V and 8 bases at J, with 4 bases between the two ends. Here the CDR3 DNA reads TGTGCCAGCAGTGAACAGTATGAGCAGTTCTTC. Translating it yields CASSEQYEQFF. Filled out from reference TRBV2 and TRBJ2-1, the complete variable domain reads EPEVTQTPSHQVTQMGQEVILRCVPISNHLYFYWYRQILGQKVEFLVSFYNNEISEKSEIFDDQFSVERPDGSNFTLKIRSTKLEDSAMYFCASSEQYEQFFGPGTRLTVL.

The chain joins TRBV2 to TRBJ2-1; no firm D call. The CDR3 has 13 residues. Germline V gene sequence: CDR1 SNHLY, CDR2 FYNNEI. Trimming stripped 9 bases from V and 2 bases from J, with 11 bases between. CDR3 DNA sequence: TGTGCCAGTTCCCTGGAGCCCTACAATGAGCAGTTCTTC. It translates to CASSLEPYNEQFF. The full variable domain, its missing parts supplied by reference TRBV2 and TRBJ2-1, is EPEVTQTPSHQVTQMGQEVILRCVPISNHLYFYWYRQILGQKVEFLVSFYNNEISEKSEIFDDQFSVERPDGSNFTLKIRSTKLEDSAMYFCASSLEPYNEQFFGPGTRLTVL.

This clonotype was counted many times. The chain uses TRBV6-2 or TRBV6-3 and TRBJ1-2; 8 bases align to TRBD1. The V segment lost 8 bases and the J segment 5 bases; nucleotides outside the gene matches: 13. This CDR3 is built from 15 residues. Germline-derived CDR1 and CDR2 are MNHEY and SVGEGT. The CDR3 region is CASLDRGSEMYGYTF. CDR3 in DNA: TGTGCCAGCCTCGACAGGGGATCTGAAATGTATGGCTACACCTTC.

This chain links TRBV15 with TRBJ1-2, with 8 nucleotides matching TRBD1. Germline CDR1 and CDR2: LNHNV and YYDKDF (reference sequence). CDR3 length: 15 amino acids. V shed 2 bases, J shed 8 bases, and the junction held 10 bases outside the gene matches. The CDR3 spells CATSRPGQGWGGYTF. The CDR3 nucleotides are TGTGCCACCAGCAGACCTGGACAGGGTTGGGGAGGCTACACCTTC.

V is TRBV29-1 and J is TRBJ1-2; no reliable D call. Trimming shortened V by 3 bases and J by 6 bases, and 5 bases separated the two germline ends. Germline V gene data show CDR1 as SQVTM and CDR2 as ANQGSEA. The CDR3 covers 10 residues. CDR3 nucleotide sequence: TGCAGCGTTGACTCCGATGGCTACACCTTC. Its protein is CSVDSDGYTF.

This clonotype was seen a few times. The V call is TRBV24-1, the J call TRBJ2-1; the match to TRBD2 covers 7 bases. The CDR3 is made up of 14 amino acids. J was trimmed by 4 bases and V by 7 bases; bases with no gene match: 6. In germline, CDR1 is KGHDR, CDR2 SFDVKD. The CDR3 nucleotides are TGTGCCACCAGCGCTAGCGGCAAATACAATGAGCAGTTCTTC. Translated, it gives CATSASGKYNEQFF.

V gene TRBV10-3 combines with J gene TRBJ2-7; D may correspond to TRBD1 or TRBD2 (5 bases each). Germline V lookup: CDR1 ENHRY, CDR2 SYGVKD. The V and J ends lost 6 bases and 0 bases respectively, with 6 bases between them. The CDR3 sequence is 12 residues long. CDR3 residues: CAIRGTSYEQYF. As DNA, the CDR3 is TGTGCCATCAGGGGGACCTCCTACGAGCAGTACTTC.

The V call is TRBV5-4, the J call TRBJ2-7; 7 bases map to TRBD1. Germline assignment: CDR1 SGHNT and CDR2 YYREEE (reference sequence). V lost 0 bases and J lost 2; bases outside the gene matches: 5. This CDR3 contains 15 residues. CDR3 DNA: TGTGCCAGCAGCTTGGCGGGACAGCCTACCTACGAGCAGTACTTC. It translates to CASSLAGQPTYEQYF.

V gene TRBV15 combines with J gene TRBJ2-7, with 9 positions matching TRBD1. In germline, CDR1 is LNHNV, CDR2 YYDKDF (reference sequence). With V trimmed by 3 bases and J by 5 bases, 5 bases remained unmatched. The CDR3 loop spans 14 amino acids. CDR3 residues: CATSRLGQGDEQYF. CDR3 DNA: TGTGCCACCAGCAGGCTGGGACAGGGTGACGAGCAGTACTTC.

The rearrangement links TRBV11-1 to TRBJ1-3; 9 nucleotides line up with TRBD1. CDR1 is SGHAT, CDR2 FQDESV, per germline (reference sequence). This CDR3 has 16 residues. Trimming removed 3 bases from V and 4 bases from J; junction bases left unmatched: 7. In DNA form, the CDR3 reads TGTGCCAGCAGCTTCATGGGGACAGGGTCCGGAAACACCATATATTTT. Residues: CASSFMGTGSGNTIYF.

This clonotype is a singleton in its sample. In DNA form, the CDR3 reads TGTGCCAGCAGCCACGCGGTATCTGGGGCCAACGTCCTGACTTTC. This codes for CASSHAVSGANVLTF. V is TRBV6-1 and J is TRBJ2-6; no definite D call. CDR1 and CDR2 (germline): MNHNS, SASEGT. The CDR3 is made up of 15 amino acids. Between the trimmed V and J ends, which lost 6 bases and 1 base, there was a span of 10 bases.

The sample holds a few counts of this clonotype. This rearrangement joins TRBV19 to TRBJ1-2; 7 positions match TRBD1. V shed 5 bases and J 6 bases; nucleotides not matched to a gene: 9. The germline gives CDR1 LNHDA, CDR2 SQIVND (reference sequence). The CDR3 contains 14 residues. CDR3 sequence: CASSDTGTAHGYTF. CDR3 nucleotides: TGTGCCAGTAGTGATACCGGGACAGCACATGGCTACACCTTC.

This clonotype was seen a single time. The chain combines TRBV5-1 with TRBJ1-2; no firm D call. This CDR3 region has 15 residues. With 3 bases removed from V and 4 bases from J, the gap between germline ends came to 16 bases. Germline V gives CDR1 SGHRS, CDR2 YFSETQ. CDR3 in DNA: TGCGCCAGCAGCTCGGAAAGAGGGAGTCCCTATGGCTACACCTTC. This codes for CASSSERGSPYGYTF.

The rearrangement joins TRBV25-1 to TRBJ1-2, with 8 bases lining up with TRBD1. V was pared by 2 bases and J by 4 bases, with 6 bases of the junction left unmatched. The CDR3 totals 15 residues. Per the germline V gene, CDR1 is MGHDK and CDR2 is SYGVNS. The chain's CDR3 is CASSEPRQGSYGYTF. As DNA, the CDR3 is TGTGCCAGCAGTGAACCTCGACAGGGGTCCTATGGCTACACCTTC.

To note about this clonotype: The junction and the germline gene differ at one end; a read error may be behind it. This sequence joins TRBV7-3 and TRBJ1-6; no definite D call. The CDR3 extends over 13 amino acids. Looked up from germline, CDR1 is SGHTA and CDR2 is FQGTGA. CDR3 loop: CASRMGFDSPLHF. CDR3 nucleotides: TGCGCCAGCAGGATGGGGTTCGATTCACCCCTCCACTTT.

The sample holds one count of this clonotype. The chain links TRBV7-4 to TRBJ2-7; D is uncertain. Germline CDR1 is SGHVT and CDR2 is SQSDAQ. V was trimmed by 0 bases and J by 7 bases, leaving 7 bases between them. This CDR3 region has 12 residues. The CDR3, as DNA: TGTGCCAGCAGCTTAGCTGTTTCGGAGCAGTACTTC. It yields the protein CASSLAVSEQYF. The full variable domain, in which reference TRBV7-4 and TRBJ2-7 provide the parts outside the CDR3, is GAGVSQSPRYKVAKRGRDVALRCDSISGHVTLYWYRQTLGQGSEVLTYSQSDAQRDKSGRPSGRFSAERPERSVSTLKIQRTEQGDSAVYLCASSLAVSEQYFGPGTRLTVT.

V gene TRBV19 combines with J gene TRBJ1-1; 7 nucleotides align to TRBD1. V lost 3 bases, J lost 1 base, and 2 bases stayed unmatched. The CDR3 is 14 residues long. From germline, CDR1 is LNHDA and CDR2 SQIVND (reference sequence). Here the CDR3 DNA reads TGTGCCAGTAGTATGGGACAGTGGAACACTGAAGCTTTCTTT. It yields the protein CASSMGQWNTEAFF.

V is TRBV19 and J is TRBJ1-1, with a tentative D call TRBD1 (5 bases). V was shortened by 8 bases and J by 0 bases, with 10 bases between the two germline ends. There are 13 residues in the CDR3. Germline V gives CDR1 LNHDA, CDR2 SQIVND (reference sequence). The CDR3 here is CASDTGMNTEAFF. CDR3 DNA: TGTGCCAGTGATACAGGTATGAACACTGAAGCTTTCTTT. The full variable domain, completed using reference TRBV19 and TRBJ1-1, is DGGITQSPKYLFRKEGQNVTLSCEQNLNHDAMYWYRQDPGQGLRLIYYSQIVNDFQKGDIAEGYSVSREKKESFPLTVTSAQKNPTAFYLCASDTGMNTEAFFGQGTRLTVV.

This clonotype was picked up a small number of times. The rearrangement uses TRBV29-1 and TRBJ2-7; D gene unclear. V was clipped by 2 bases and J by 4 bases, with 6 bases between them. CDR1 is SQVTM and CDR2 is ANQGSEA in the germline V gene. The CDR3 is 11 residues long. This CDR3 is CSVEKSYEQYF. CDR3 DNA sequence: TGCAGCGTTGAAAAGAGTTACGAGCAGTACTTC.

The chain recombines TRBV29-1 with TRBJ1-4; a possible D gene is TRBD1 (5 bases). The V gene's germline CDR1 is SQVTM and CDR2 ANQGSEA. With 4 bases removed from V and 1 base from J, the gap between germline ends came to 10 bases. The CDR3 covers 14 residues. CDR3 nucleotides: TGCAGCGTTGGAGCAGGGTTAACTAATGAAAAACTGTTTTTT. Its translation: CSVGAGLTNEKLFF.

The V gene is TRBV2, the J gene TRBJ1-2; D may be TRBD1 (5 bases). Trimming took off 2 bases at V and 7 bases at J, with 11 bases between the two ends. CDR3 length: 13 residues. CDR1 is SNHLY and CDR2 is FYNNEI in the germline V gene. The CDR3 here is CASSEFARAGYTF. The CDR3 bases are TGTGCCAGCAGTGAATTTGCCAGGGCTGGCTACACCTTC.

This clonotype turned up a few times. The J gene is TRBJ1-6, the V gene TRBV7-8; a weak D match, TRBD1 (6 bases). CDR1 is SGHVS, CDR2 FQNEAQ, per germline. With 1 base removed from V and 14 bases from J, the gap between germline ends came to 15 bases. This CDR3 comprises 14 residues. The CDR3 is CASSLGTARPTLHF. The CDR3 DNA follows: TGTGCCAGCAGCTTAGGGACAGCGCGCCCCACCCTCCACTTT.

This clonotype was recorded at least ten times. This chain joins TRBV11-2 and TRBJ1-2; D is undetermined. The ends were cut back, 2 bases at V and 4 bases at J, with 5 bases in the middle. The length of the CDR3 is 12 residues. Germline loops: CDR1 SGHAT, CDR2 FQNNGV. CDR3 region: CASSLWIYGYTF. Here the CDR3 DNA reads TGTGCCAGCAGCTTATGGATCTATGGCTACACCTTC.

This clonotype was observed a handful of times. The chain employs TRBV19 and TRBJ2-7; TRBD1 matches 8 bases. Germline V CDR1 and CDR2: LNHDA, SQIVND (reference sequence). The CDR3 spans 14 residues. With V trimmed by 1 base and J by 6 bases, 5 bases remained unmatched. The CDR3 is CASSIGQGTGEQYF. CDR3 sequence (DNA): TGTGCCAGTAGTATAGGACAGGGGACGGGCGAGCAGTACTTC.